Shown below are 26 T cell receptor beta chains from a single sample sequenced in a study of blood T cell repertoires in COVID-19. TCRdb's copy holds only in-frame clones and misses some; the assay was immunoSEQ multiplex PCR. The data show about 300,000 clones, about 89% seen once. Sequenced sample: PBMCs or T cells enriched from blood (not recorded which). All receptors derive from a woman aged 18 to 35 who had recovered from COVID-19.

The chain links TRBV3-1 (or the pseudogene TRBV3-2) to TRBJ2-1; D possibly corresponds to TRBD2 (5 bases). Germline values: CDR1 LGHDT, CDR2 YNNKEL (reference sequence). The CDR3 is 19 amino acids. The V and J ends lost 5 bases and 0 bases respectively, with 23 bases between them. CDR3 sequence reads: CASSDLAPGRDSSYNEQFF. CDR3 DNA: TGTGCCAGCAGCGACCTAGCACCAGGTAGGGATTCCTCCTACAATGAGCAGTTCTTC.

The chain carries TRBV27 and TRBJ2-7; 9 positions match TRBD2. Germline CDR1 reads MNHEY; CDR2 reads SMNVEV (reference sequence). The CDR3 is 14 residues long. V shed 3 bases, J shed 6 bases, and the junction held 6 bases outside the gene matches. In nucleotides, the CDR3 is TGTGCCAGCAGTTTTAGCGGGAGACCTGCCGAGCAGTACTTC. Translated: CASSFSGRPAEQYF.

The chain carries TRBV5-8 and TRBJ1-1; D unclear. The CDR3 is 14 amino acids. Trimming took 6 bases from V and 1 from J, leaving 13 bases between them. The germline gives CDR1 SGHTS, CDR2 YDEGEE. The CDR3 DNA reads TGTGCCAGCACATCCGGGGAGTGGAACACTGAAGCTTTCTTT. Its translation: CASTSGEWNTEAFF. The full variable domain, rest sourced from reference TRBV5-8 and TRBJ1-1, is EAGVTQSPTHLIKTRGQQATLRCSPISGHTSVYWYQQALGLGLQFLLWYDEGEERNRGNFPPRFSGRQFPNYSSELNVNALELEDSALYLCASTSGEWNTEAFFGQGTRLTVV.

This chain connects TRBV7-2 to TRBJ2-7, with 14 bases that match TRBD2. CDR1 is SGHTA and CDR2 is FQGNSA in the germline V gene. J was trimmed by 6 bases and V by 5 bases; bases with no gene match: 6. This CDR3 region has 15 residues. The CDR3 loop is CASSLGLAGVTEQYF. The CDR3 region has the DNA TGTGCCAGCAGCCTGGGACTAGCGGGAGTAACCGAGCAGTACTTC. Supplemented by reference TRBV7-2 and TRBJ2-7, the full variable domain reads GAGVSQSPSNKVTEKGKDVELRCDPISGHTALYWYRQSLGQGLEFLIYFQGNSAPDKSGLPSDRFSAERTGGSVSTLTIQRTQQEDSAVYLCASSLGLAGVTEQYFGPGTRLTVT.

The chain couples TRBV5-1 to TRBJ1-1; 7 bases line up with TRBD1. This CDR3 is 13 amino acids long. Germline trimming cut 0 bases from V and 7 bases from J; bases unmatched to any gene: 3. In germline, CDR1 is SGHRS, CDR2 YFSETQ. CDR3 bases: TGCGCCAGCAGCTTGGCAGGGGGGCGTGAAGCTTTCTTT. Its protein is CASSLAGGREAFF.

This chain uses TRBV7-9 with TRBJ1-6; D not resolved. Germline V lookup: CDR1 SEHNR, CDR2 FQNEAQ (reference sequence). There are 13 residues in the CDR3. V lost 5 bases and J 9 bases, leaving 11 bases between the germline ends. CDR3 nucleotides: TGTGCCAGCAGCCCTCTCAGGCGTTCACCCCTCCACTTT. Amino acid sequence: CASSPLRRSPLHF.

The chain carries TRBV9 and TRBJ2-2; 8 nucleotides match TRBD2. The CDR3 is made up of 15 amino acids. CDR1 is SGDLS and CDR2 is YYNGEE in the germline V gene. With 3 bases clipped from V and 6 bases from J, the junction kept 7 bases outside the gene matches. CDR3 bases: TGTGCCAGCAGCGCGCAACTAGCGGACTCCGGGGAGCTGTTTTTT. Translated, it gives CASSAQLADSGELFF.

This chain links TRBV11-3 with TRBJ2-3; 7 bases match TRBD1. Trimming removed 5 bases from V and 0 bases from J; junction bases left unmatched: 8. Germline-derived CDR1 and CDR2 are SGHNT and YENEEA. The CDR3 contains 16 residues. The chain's CDR3 is CASSPRTGSSTDTQYF. CDR3 DNA sequence: TGTGCCAGCAGCCCCAGGACAGGATCTAGCACAGATACGCAGTATTTT.

The J gene is TRBJ1-5, the V gene TRBV6-2 or TRBV6-3, with no clear D. CDR3 length: 16 residues. V was cut by 6 bases and J by 2 bases, with 17 bases left in between. Germline values: CDR1 MNHEY, CDR2 SVGEGT. DNA for the CDR3: TGTGCCAGCAGCCGAAAGACAAACTGGGGCAATCAGCCCCAGCATTTT. As protein: CASSRKTNWGNQPQHF.

This clone came up once. This sequence joins TRBV7-8 and TRBJ2-1, with unresolved D. Germline-derived CDR1 and CDR2 are SGHVS and FQNEAQ. The V end was cut by 2 bases, the J end by 0 bases, with 17 bases between. This CDR3 region has 18 residues. DNA of the CDR3: TGTGCCAGCAGCTTACTTTCCGAGCGTACGAGCTCCTACAATGAGCAGTTCTTC. Protein: CASSLLSERTSSYNEQFF.

The chain is built from TRBV5-1 and TRBJ2-7; 9 bases fit TRBD1. Losses at the gene ends were 4 bases for V and 4 bases for J; bases not matched to a gene: 9. Germline lookup yields CDR1 SGHRS and CDR2 YFSETQ. This CDR3 is built from 15 residues. The CDR3 is CASSPGQGSEYEQYF. DNA of the CDR3: TGCGCCAGCAGCCCGGGACAGGGTTCGGAGTACGAGCAGTACTTC.

The chain recombines TRBV27 with TRBJ1-2; unclear D gene. Germline V lookup: CDR1 MNHEY, CDR2 SMNVEV (reference sequence). The CDR3 is made up of 13 amino acids. The V and J ends lost 1 base and 5 bases respectively, with 8 bases between them. CDR3: CASSLYPQYGYTF. CDR3 nucleotide sequence: TGTGCCAGCAGTTTATACCCGCAGTATGGCTACACCTTC.

This clone was seen only a few times. One end of the junction fails to match germline, which may point to a read error. The rearrangement joins TRBV3-1 (or the pseudogene TRBV3-2) to TRBJ1-3, with D possibly being TRBD1 (6 bases). In germline, CDR1 is LGHDT, CDR2 YNNKEL (reference sequence). There are 13 residues in the CDR3. The CDR3 region is CASTQQGGNTIYF. As DNA, the CDR3 is TGTGCCAGCACCCAACAGGGTGGAAACACCATATATTTT.

The chain carries TRBV10-1 and TRBJ1-5; 7 bases line up with TRBD1. The CDR3 consists of 16 residues. V gave up 10 bases and J gave up 5 bases; unmatched junction bases: 17. CDR1 and CDR2 (germline): WNHNN, SYGVQD (reference sequence). CDR3 sequence: CANEETGEGVDQPQHF. The CDR3 region has the DNA TGCGCCAACGAGGAAACAGGGGAAGGGGTGGATCAGCCCCAGCATTTT.

The gene calls are TRBV28 and TRBJ1-6; D not resolved. Germline loops: CDR1 MDHEN, CDR2 SYDVKM. CDR3 length equals 15 residues. Trimming shortened V by 6 bases and J by 7 bases, and 16 bases separated the two germline ends. The CDR3 DNA follows: TGTGCCAGCAGCCCCAGTCTTACGGGGAATTCACCCCTCCACTTT. Its translation: CASSPSLTGNSPLHF.

The chain carries TRBV19 and TRBJ1-3; 9 bases fit TRBD1. The CDR3 runs 14 residues. V lost 10 bases, J lost 1 base, and 5 bases stayed unmatched. CDR1 and CDR2 (germline): LNHDA, SQIVND (reference sequence). The CDR3 loop reads CATGGQGSGNTIYF. CDR3 nucleotides: TGTGCCACGGGGGGACAGGGATCTGGAAACACCATATATTTT.

V is TRBV11-1 and J is TRBJ1-5, with 9 bases aligning to TRBD1. V was pared by 5 bases and J by 4 bases, with 3 bases of the junction left unmatched. Germline V lookup: CDR1 SGHAT, CDR2 FQDESV (reference sequence). This CDR3 comprises 14 residues. This chain's CDR3 is CASSPGQGNQPQHF. The CDR3 DNA reads TGTGCCAGCAGCCCGGGACAGGGTAATCAGCCCCAGCATTTT.

The V and J genes are TRBV7-6 and TRBJ2-1, with TRBD2 identical over 8 bases. The ends lost 5 bases at V and 4 bases at J; junction bases unmatched: 7. The CDR3 totals 15 residues. Germline CDR1 is SGHVS and CDR2 is FNYEAQ. The CDR3, as DNA: TGTGCCAGCAGCCTAACTAGCGGTCCTTACAATGAGCAGTTCTTC. Its protein is CASSLTSGPYNEQFF.

The genes are TRBV24-1 and TRBJ2-1; TRBD1 aligns across 8 bases. Looked up from germline, CDR1 is KGHDR and CDR2 is SFDVKD. There are 15 residues in the CDR3. The V gene end was trimmed by 6 bases and the J gene end by 4 bases; junction bases not matched to a gene: 7. The CDR3 DNA reads TGTGCCACCAGTTCCCCGGGACAGGCTTACAATGAGCAGTTCTTC. Translation gives CATSSPGQAYNEQFF.

This clone has more than one count but fewer than ten. The chain combines TRBV6-5 with TRBJ2-5; 9 bases fit TRBD2. J gave up 4 bases and V 7 bases, and 10 bases lay outside the gene matches. The CDR3 covers 15 residues. Germline V lookup: CDR1 MNHEY, CDR2 SVGAGI. The CDR3 region has the DNA TGTGCCAGCATTTATGAAGGAGCGGGAGGAGAGACCCAGTACTTC. Its translation is CASIYEGAGGETQYF.

The chain joins TRBV27 to TRBJ1-1; 9 bases fit TRBD1. The CDR3 extends over 15 amino acids. CDR1 is MNHEY and CDR2 is SMNVEV in the germline V gene (reference sequence). The trim removed 4 bases at V and 5 bases at J, leaving 8 bases unmatched. The CDR3 loop reads CASSSSGTGTTEAFF. Written as DNA, the CDR3 is TGTGCCAGCAGTTCTTCCGGGACAGGGACGACTGAAGCTTTCTTT.

The chain couples TRBV5-8 to TRBJ2-1; possibly TRBD1 for D (6 bases). V lost 3 bases to trimming and J lost 0 bases, with 10 bases between them. Looked up from germline, CDR1 is SGHTS and CDR2 is YDEGEE. CDR3 length: 15 amino acids. The CDR3 DNA sequence: TGTGCCAGCAGCTCAGGGGATAACTCCTACAATGAGCAGTTCTTC. The encoded protein is CASSSGDNSYNEQFF. The full variable domain, its missing parts supplied by reference TRBV5-8 and TRBJ2-1, is EAGVTQSPTHLIKTRGQQATLRCSPISGHTSVYWYQQALGLGLQFLLWYDEGEERNRGNFPPRFSGRQFPNYSSELNVNALELEDSALYLCASSSGDNSYNEQFFGPGTRLTVL.

The chain carries TRBV7-8 and TRBJ2-2, with a tentative D call TRBD1 (6 bases). Germline CDR1 reads SGHVS; CDR2 reads FQNEAQ. The CDR3 spans 18 residues. Trimming removed 4 bases at V and 7 bases at J, with 25 bases between. The DNA of the CDR3 is TGTGCCAGCAGCTCACCACCTAGGGGCCCCAGGGGTGGCGGGGAGCTGTTTTTT. Residues: CASSSPPRGPRGGGELFF.

The DNA of the CDR3 is TGTGCCAGCAGTGAGAGACAGGGGTTCTATGGCTACACCTTC. It translates to CASSERQGFYGYTF. V gene TRBV27 combines with J gene TRBJ1-2; 8 bases agree with TRBD1. The CDR3 totals 14 residues. V shed 5 bases, J shed 4 bases, and the junction held 6 bases outside the gene matches. Germline CDR1 is MNHEY and CDR2 is SMNVEV (reference sequence).

V and J are TRBV29-1 and TRBJ2-7, with TRBD1 identical over 8 bases. The germline gives CDR1 SQVTM, CDR2 ANQGSEA. V was pared by 6 bases and J by 2 bases, with 6 bases of the junction left unmatched. The CDR3 is 13 amino acids. CDR3 loop: CSVAGQGPYEQYF. CDR3 coding DNA: TGCAGCGTGGCCGGACAGGGTCCCTACGAGCAGTACTTC.

V is TRBV5-4 and J is TRBJ2-2; 11 bases fit TRBD1. Germline lookup yields CDR1 SGHNT and CDR2 YYREEE (reference sequence). CDR3 length: 18 residues. Trimming cost V 3 bases and J 1 base; bases outside gene matches: 8. The CDR3 protein is CASSWGGGTGGNTGELFF. CDR3 nucleotide sequence: TGTGCCAGCAGCTGGGGAGGTGGGACAGGGGGGAACACCGGGGAGCTGTTTTTT.